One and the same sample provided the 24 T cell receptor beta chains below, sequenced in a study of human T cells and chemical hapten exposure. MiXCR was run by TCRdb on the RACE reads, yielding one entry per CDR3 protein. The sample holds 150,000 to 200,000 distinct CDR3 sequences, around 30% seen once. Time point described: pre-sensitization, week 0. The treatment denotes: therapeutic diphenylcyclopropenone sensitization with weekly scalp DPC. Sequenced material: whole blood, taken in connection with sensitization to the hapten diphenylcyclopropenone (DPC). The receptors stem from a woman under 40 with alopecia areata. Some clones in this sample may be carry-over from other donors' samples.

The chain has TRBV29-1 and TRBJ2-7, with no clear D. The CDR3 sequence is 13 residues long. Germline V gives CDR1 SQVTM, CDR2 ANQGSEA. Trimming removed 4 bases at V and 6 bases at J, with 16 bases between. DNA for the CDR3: TGCAGCGTTGGGGCCCTCTCAGGACGCGAGCAGTACTTC. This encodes CSVGALSGREQYF.

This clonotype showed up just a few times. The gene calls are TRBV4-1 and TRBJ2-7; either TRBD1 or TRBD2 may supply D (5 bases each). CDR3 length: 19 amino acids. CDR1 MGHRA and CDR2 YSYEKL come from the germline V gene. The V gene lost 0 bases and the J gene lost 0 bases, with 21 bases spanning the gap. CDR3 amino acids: CASSQDGGTGYSLSYEQYF. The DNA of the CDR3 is TGCGCCAGCAGCCAAGATGGGGGTACGGGTTACTCACTCTCCTACGAGCAGTACTTC.

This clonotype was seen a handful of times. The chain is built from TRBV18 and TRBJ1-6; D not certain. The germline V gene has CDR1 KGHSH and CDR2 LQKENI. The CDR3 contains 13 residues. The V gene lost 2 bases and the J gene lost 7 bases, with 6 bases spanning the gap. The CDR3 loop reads CASSPGRNSPLHF. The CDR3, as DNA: TGTGCCAGCTCACCAGGCAGAAATTCACCCCTCCACTTT. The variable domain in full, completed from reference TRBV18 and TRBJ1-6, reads NAGVMQNPRHLVRRRGQEARLRCSPMKGHSHVYWYRQLPEEGLKFMVYLQKENIIDESGMPKERFSAEFPKEGPSILRIQQVVRGDSAAYFCASSPGRNSPLHFGNGTRLTVT.

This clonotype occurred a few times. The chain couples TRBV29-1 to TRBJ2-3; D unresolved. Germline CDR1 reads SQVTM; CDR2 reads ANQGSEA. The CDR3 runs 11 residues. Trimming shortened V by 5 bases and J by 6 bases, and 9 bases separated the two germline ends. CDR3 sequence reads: CSVKWTDTQYF. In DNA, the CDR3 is TGCAGCGTTAAGTGGACGGATACGCAGTATTTT.

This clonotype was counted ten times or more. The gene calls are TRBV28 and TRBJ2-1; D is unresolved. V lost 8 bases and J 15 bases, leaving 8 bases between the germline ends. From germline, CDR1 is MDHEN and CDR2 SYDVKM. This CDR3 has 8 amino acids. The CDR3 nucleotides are TGTGCCAGCCCAGCAGGGTTCTTC. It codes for CASPAGFF.

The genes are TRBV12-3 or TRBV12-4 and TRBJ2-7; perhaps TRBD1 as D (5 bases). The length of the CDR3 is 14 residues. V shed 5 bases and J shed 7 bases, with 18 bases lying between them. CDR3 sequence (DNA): TGTGCCAGCAGTCTCTCGGCAGGGCGTAGGGAGCAGTACTTC. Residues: CASSLSAGRREQYF.

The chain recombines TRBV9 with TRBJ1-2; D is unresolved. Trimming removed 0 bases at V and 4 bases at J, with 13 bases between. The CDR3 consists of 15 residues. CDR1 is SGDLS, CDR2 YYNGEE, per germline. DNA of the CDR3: TGTGCCAGCAGCGTAGGGGCCGCAGGCCTCTATGGCTACACCTTC. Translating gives CASSVGAAGLYGYTF.

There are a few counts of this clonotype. The CDR3 loop is CASSSQPGSNQPQHF. The CDR3 nucleotides are TGTGCCAGCAGTAGCCAGCCGGGAAGCAATCAGCCCCAGCATTTT. The V gene is TRBV6-2 or TRBV6-3, the J gene TRBJ1-5; no firm D call. The CDR3 is 15 residues long. Germline loops: CDR1 MNHEY, CDR2 SVGEGT. The ends were cut back, 5 bases at V and 1 base at J, with 12 bases in the middle.

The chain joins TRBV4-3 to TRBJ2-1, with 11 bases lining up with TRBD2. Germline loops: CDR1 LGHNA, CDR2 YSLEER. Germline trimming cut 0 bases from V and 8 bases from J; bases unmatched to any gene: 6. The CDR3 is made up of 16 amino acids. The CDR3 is CASSQDRASGGYEQFF. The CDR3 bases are TGCGCCAGCAGCCAAGATAGGGCTAGCGGGGGGTATGAGCAGTTCTTC.

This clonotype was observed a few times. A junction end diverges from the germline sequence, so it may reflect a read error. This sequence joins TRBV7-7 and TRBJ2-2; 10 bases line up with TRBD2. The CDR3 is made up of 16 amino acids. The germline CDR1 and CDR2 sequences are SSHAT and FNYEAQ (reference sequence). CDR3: CASSAETSGLSGELFF. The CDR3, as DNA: TGTGCTAGCAGCGCGGAGACTAGCGGGTTGTCCGGGGAGCTGTTTTTT.

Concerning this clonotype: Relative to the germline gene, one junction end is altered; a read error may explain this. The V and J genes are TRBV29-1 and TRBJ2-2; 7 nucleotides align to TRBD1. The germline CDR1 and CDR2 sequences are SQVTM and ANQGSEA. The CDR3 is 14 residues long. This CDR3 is CSALGGANTEELFF. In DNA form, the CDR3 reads TGCAGCGCTTTAGGGGGCGCGAACACCGAGGAGCTGTTTTTT.

The CDR3 here is CSVTSLATRTDTQYF. CDR3 coding DNA: TGCAGCGTCACCTCTCTAGCCACTCGCACAGATACGCAGTATTTT. V gene TRBV29-1 combines with J gene TRBJ2-3; weak D call: TRBD2 (5 bases). Germline V gene data show CDR1 as SQVTM and CDR2 as ANQGSEA. V was clipped by 6 bases and J by 1 base, with 17 bases between them. There are 15 residues in the CDR3.

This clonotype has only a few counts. The CDR3 spells CSVEGVGPYEQYF. The CDR3 nucleotides are TGCAGCGTTGAAGGTGTAGGGCCCTACGAGCAGTACTTC. The chain has TRBV29-1 and TRBJ2-7; D is ambiguous. Per germline, CDR1 SQVTM and CDR2 ANQGSEA. This CDR3 has 13 residues. With 1 base removed from V and 2 bases from J, the gap between germline ends came to 9 bases.

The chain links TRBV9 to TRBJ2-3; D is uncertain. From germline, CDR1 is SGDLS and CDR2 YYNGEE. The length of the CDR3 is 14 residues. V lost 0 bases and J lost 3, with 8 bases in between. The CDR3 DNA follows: TGTGCCAGCAGCGTAGATTCCAGGACAGATACGCAGTATTTT. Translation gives CASSVDSRTDTQYF.

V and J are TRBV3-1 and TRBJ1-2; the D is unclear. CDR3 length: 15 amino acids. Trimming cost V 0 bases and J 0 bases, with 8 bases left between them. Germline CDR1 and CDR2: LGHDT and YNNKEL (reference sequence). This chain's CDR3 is CASSQDGSSNYGYTF. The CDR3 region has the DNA TGTGCCAGCAGCCAAGACGGCAGCTCTAACTATGGCTACACCTTC.

In DNA form, the CDR3 reads TGCAGTGCTAGAGTTATAGGGGGGAATGAGCAGTTCTTC. It translates to CSARVIGGNEQFF. The chain employs TRBV20-1 and TRBJ2-1, with D possibly being TRBD1 or TRBD2 (6 bases each). With 1 base removed from V and 7 bases from J, the gap between germline ends came to 11 bases. The CDR3 loop spans 13 amino acids. The germline V gene encodes CDR1 DFQATT and CDR2 SNEGSKA (reference sequence).

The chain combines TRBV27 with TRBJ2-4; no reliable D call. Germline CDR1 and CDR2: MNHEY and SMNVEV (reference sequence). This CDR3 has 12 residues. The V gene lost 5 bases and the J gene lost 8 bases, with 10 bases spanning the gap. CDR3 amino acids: CASSGDSDIQYF. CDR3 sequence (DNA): TGTGCCAGCAGTGGGGATTCGGACATTCAGTACTTC.

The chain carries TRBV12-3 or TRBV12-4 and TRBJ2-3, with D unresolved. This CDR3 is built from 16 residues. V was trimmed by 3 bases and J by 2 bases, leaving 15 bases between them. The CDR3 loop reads CASSFGLPGTTDTQYF. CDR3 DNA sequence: TGTGCCAGCAGTTTCGGGCTACCTGGCACCACAGATACGCAGTATTTT.

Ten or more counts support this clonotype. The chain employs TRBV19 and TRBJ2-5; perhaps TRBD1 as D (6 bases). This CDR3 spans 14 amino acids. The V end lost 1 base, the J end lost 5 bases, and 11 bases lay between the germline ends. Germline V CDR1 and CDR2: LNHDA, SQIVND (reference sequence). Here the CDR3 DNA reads TGTGCCAGTAGTATAGGGGCCAGGGGCGAGACCCAGTACTTC. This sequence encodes CASSIGARGETQYF.

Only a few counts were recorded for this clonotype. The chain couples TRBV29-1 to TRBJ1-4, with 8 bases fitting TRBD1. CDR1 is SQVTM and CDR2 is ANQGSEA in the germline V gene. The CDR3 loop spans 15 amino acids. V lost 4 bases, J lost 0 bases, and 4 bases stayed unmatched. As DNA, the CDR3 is TGCAGCGTTGGGGACAGGAAGACAACTAATGAAAAACTGTTTTTT. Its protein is CSVGDRKTTNEKLFF.

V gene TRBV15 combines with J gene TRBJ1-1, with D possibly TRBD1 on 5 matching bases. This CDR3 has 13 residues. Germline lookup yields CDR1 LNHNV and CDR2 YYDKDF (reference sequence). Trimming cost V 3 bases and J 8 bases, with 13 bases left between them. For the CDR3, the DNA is TGTGCCACCAGCAGCACACTTGAGGGGGAAGCTTTCTTT. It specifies CATSSTLEGEAFF.

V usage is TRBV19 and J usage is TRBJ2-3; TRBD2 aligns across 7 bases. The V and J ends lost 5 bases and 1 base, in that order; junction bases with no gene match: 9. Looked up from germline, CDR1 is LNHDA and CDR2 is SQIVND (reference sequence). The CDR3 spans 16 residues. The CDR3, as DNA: TGTGCCAGTAGTCTCAGGTCTAGCGGAGGCACAGATACGCAGTATTTT. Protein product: CASSLRSSGGTDTQYF.

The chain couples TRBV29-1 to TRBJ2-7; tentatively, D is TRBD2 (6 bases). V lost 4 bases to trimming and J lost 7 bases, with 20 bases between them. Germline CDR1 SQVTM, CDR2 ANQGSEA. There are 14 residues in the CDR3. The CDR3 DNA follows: TGCAGCGTTGTCAGCGAGGGGAGGTTCGATGAGCAGTACTTC. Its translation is CSVVSEGRFDEQYF.

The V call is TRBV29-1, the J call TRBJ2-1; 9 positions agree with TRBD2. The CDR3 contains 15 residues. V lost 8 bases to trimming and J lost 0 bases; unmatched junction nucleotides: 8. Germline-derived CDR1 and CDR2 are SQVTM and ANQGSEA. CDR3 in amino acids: CSFRGLALSYNEQFF. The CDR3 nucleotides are TGCAGCTTCCGGGGACTAGCACTCTCCTACAATGAGCAGTTCTTC.